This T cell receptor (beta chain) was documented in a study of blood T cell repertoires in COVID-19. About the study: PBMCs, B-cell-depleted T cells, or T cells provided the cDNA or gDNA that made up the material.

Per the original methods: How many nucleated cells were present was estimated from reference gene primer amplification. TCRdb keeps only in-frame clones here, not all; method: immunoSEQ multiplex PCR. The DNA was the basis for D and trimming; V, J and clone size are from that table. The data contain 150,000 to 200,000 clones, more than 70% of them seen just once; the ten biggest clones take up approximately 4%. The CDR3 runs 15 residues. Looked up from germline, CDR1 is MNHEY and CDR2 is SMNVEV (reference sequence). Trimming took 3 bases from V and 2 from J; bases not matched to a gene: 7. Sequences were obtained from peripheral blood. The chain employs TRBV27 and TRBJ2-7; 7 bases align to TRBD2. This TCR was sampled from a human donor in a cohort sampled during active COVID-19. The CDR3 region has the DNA TGTGCCAGCAGTTTGACCCCGGGACTAACCTACGAGCAGTACTTC. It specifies CASSLTPGLTYEQYF.